Listed below are T cell receptor beta chains from one sample, sequenced in a study of T cells in Graves' hyperthyroidism and ophthalmopathy. In TCRdb, the multiplex PCR reads were re-called with MiXCR into one record per CDR3 protein. This repertoire shows fewer than 500,000 distinct CDR3 sequences, roughly 14% found once; its top ten account for under 15%. What was sequenced was blood. The receptors stem from a man younger than 30 with Graves' ophthalmopathy. Each CDR3 is given with its conserved first and last residue. D genes are given only for firm matches. Rows may omit the clone size; those that give it use once, few, many or a size class.

abundance,j_gene,v_gene,d_gene,CDR3aa,CDR3nt
few,TRBJ1-1,TRBV5-6,TRBD1,CASHTGVSTEAFF,TGTGCCAGCCATACAGGGGTTAGCACTGAAGCTTTCTTT
many,TRBJ2-5,TRBV3-1,.,CASGVEQETQYF,TGTGCCAGCGGGGTAGAACAAGAGACCCAGTACTTC
many,TRBJ2-7,TRBV12-3/TRBV12-4,TRBD2,CASRSSGSRDEQYF,TGTGCCAGCAGAAGTAGCGGGAGTAGGGACGAGCAGTACTTC
.,TRBJ1-2,TRBV30,TRBD1,CAWTPDRAGGYTF,TGTGCCTGGACCCCGGACAGGGCGGGTGGCTACACCTTC
many,TRBJ2-1,TRBV2,TRBD2,CARGLAGGNEQFF,TGTGCCAGGGGACTAGCGGGAGGGAATGAGCAGTTCTTC
many,TRBJ1-1,TRBV29-1,.,CSVEERSLNTEAFF,TGCAGCGTTGAAGAGCGGTCCCTGAACACTGAAGCTTTCTTT
.,TRBJ1-2,TRBV6-1,.,CASSESAGDYGYTF,TGTGCCAGCAGTGAAAGTGCCGGGGACTATGGCTACACCTTC
few,TRBJ1-1,TRBV25-1,TRBD1,CASRGQGSPEAFF,TGTGCCAGCAGGGGACAGGGATCCCCTGAAGCTTTCTTT
many,TRBJ2-7,TRBV5-1,.,CASSLAVAYEQYF,TGCGCCAGCAGCTTGGCGGTGGCCTACGAGCAGTACTTC
few,TRBJ1-5,TRBV12-3/TRBV12-4,.,CASTGRGGYSNQPQHF,TGTGCCAGCACCGGAAGGGGAGGGTATAGCAATCAGCCCCAGCATTTT
.,TRBJ2-4,TRBV6-1,.,CASSIQGGTKNVQYF,TGTGCCAGCAGTATCCAGGGGGGAACCAAAAACGTTCAGTACTTC
.,TRBJ2-3,TRBV18,.,CASSPRGVVGPVTQYF,TGTGCCAGCTCACCACGCGGAGTAGTAGGTCCAGTTACGCAGTATTTT
many,TRBJ2-7,TRBV30,TRBD1,CAWSATGVYEQYF,TGTGCCTGGAGCGCTACAGGGGTCTACGAGCAGTACTTC
many,TRBJ2-5,TRBV3-1,.,CASSLGRVRTQYF,TGTGCCAGCAGCCTAGGCAGAGTGAGGACCCAGTACTTC
.,TRBJ2-5,TRBV5-1,.,CASSYDKGKTQYF,TGCGCCAGCAGTTATGACAAAGGCAAGACCCAGTACTTC
few,TRBJ1-5,TRBV7-9,.,CASSSGENSNQPQHF,TGTGCCAGCAGCTCCGGGGAGAACAGCAATCAGCCCCAGCATTTT
many,TRBJ2-1,TRBV20-1,TRBD2,CSARAGTSGGDEQFF,TGCAGTGCTAGAGCAGGGACTAGCGGGGGCGATGAGCAGTTCTTC
.,TRBJ1-1,TRBV24-1,TRBD1,CATSTDRGEAFF,TGTGCCACCAGTACTGACAGGGGGGAAGCTTTCTTT
.,TRBJ2-7,TRBV4-1,TRBD1,CASSQEQGAHEQYF,TGCGCCAGCAGCCAAGAACAGGGGGCCCACGAGCAGTACTTC
few,TRBJ2-5,TRBV29-1,.,CSVDLSGDTHQETQYF,TGCAGCGTTGATTTGTCAGGGGACACCCACCAAGAGACCCAGTACTTC
few,TRBJ1-5,TRBV7-9,TRBD1,CASSPGTGVYQPQHF,TGTGCCAGCAGCCCGGGGACAGGGGTTTATCAGCCCCAGCATTTT
many,TRBJ2-7,TRBV2,.,CASSVSGEVSSYEQYF,TGTGCCAGCAGTGTCTCTGGAGAGGTGTCCTCCTACGAGCAGTACTTC
many,TRBJ1-2,TRBV12-3/TRBV12-4,TRBD1,CASSYGGQGPGYTF,TGTGCCAGCAGTTATGGGGGACAGGGGCCTGGCTACACCTTC
many,TRBJ2-7,TRBV6-1,TRBD1,CASRRQGSYEQYF,TGTGCCAGCAGACGACAGGGTTCTTACGAGCAGTACTTC
many,TRBJ1-5,TRBV27,.,CASRGEAASNQPQHF,TGTGCCAGCAGAGGTGAGGCTGCGAGCAATCAGCCCCAGCATTTT
many,TRBJ1-1,TRBV12-3/TRBV12-4,.,CASSLRQQNTEAFF,TGTGCCAGCAGTTTGAGACAACAGAACACTGAAGCTTTCTTT
many,TRBJ2-1,TRBV2,.,CASSEGLPGNEQFF,TGTGCCAGCAGTGAAGGACTCCCGGGAAATGAGCAGTTCTTC
many,TRBJ2-3,TRBV2,.,CASSRRGSSTDTQYF,TGTGCCAGCTCCCGCCGAGGGTCTAGCACAGATACGCAGTATTTT
few,TRBJ2-2,TRBV7-9,.,CASSPYRGQNTGELFF,TGTGCCAGCAGCCCGTATAGGGGCCAGAACACCGGGGAGCTGTTTTTT
many,TRBJ2-2,TRBV11-2,.,CASSPAATNTGELFF,TGTGCCAGCAGCCCGGCAGCTACGAACACCGGGGAGCTGTTTTTT
many,TRBJ2-2,TRBV6-5,.,CASSYSVITGELFF,TGTGCCAGCAGTTACTCAGTGATCACCGGGGAGCTGTTTTTT
many,TRBJ2-1,TRBV20-1,TRBD1,CSAKPGQGHNEQFF,TGCAGTGCTAAACCGGGACAGGGGCACAATGAGCAGTTCTTC
many,TRBJ2-3,TRBV24-1,TRBD2,CATISSSSAGGTDTQYF,TGTGCCACCATATCTTCCAGTTCAGCGGGGGGCACAGATACGCAGTATTTT
.,TRBJ2-2,TRBV6-2/TRBV6-3,.,CASSYGGPGELFF,TGTGCCAGCAGTTACGGGGGGCCCGGGGAGCTGTTTTTT
few,TRBJ2-7,TRBV14,.,CASSQETGWSYEQYF,TGTGCCAGCAGCCAAGAAACAGGGTGGTCCTACGAGCAGTACTTC
many,TRBJ2-7,TRBV6-6,TRBD2,CASSYEGTSSYEQYF,TGTGCCAGCAGTTACGAGGGGACTAGTAGCTACGAGCAGTACTTC
many,TRBJ1-1,TRBV20-1,.,CSAPSKGSAPLNTEAFF,TGCAGTGCTCCAAGCAAGGGGTCAGCCCCTCTTAACACTGAAGCTTTCTTT
.,TRBJ2-1,TRBV3-1,.,CASSQTAGGEQFF,TGTGCCAGCAGCCAGACGGCGGGTGGTGAGCAGTTCTTC
.,TRBJ2-3,TRBV12-3/TRBV12-4,TRBD2,CASSPRTSGDHTDTQYF,TGTGCCAGCAGTCCCCGGACTAGCGGGGACCACACAGATACGCAGTATTTT
many,TRBJ2-1,TRBV5-4,TRBD2,CASRSSLAGGGNEQFF,TGTGCCAGCAGGTCTTCCTTAGCGGGAGGGGGCAATGAGCAGTTCTTC
few,TRBJ2-1,TRBV7-2,TRBD2,CASSGLAGLNEQFF,TGTGCCAGCTCCGGACTAGCGGGATTGAATGAGCAGTTCTTC
many,TRBJ2-5,TRBV30,.,CAWSTKGGRETQYF,TGTGCCTGGAGCACCAAGGGGGGGCGAGAGACCCAGTACTTC
many,TRBJ2-1,TRBV30,.,CAWSVRGIPYNEQFF,TGTGCCTGGAGTGTACGTGGGATACCTTACAATGAGCAGTTCTTC
.,TRBJ2-7,TRBV5-1,TRBD2,CASSFHPGLAGGGSYEQYF,TGCGCCAGCAGCTTCCACCCGGGACTAGCGGGAGGAGGCTCCTACGAGCAGTACTTC
many,TRBJ2-5,TRBV13,TRBD2,CASSFLADQETQYF,TGTGCCAGCAGCTTTCTAGCGGACCAAGAGACCCAGTACTTC
few,TRBJ2-2,TRBV9,.,CASSVGWRGLNTGELFF,TGTGCCAGCAGCGTAGGATGGAGGGGCTTGAACACCGGGGAGCTGTTTTTT
many,TRBJ2-3,TRBV12-3/TRBV12-4,TRBD1,CASSTPGTASTDTQYF,TGTGCCAGCAGTACCCCCGGGACAGCTAGCACAGATACGCAGTATTTT
many,TRBJ1-1,TRBV3-1,TRBD1,CASSPRQGKTEAFF,TGTGCCAGCAGCCCCAGACAGGGGAAAACTGAAGCTTTCTTT
many,TRBJ1-2,TRBV28,.,CASSPRTQANYGYTF,TGTGCCAGCAGCCCCCGGACGCAAGCTAACTATGGCTACACCTTC